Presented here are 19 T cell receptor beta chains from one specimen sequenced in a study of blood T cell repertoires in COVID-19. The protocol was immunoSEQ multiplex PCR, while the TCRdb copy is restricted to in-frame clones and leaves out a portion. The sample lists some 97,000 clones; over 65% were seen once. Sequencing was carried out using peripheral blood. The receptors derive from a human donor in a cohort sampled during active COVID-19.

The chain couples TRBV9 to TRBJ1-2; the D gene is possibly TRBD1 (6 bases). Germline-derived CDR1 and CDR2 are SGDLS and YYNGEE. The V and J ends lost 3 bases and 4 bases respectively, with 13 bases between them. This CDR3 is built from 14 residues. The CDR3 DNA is TGTGCCAGCAGCGGAAGAGGGACAATCTATGGCTACACCTTC. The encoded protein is CASSGRGTIYGYTF.

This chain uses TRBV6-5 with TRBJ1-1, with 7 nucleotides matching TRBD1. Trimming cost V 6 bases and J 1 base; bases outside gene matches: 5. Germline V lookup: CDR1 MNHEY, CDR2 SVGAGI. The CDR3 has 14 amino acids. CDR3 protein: CASSLTGANTEAFF. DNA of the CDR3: TGTGCCAGCAGCTTAACAGGGGCGAACACTGAAGCTTTCTTT.

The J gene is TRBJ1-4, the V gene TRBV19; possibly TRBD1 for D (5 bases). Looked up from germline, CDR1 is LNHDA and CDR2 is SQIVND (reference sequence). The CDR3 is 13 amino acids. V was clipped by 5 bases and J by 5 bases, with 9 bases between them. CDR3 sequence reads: CASSAGVNEKLFF. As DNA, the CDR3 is TGTGCCAGTAGTGCGGGGGTAAATGAAAAACTGTTTTTT.

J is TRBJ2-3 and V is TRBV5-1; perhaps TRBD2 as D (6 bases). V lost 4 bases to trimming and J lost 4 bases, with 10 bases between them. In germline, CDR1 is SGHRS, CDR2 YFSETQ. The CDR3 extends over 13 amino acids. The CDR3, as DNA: TGCGCCAGCAGCCCCTCGGGGGCAGATACGCAGTATTTT. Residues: CASSPSGADTQYF.

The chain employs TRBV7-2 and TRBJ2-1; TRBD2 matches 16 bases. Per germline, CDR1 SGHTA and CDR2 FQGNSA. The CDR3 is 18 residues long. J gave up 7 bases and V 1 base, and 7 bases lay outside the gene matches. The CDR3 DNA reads TGTGCCAGCAGCTTAGTTCCCGGGACTAGCGGGAGGGGAAATGAGCAGTTCTTC. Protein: CASSLVPGTSGRGNEQFF. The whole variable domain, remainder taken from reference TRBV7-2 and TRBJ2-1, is GAGVSQSPSNKVTEKGKDVELRCDPISGHTALYWYRQSLGQGLEFLIYFQGNSAPDKSGLPSDRFSAERTGGSVSTLTIQRTQQEDSAVYLCASSLVPGTSGRGNEQFFGPGTRLTVL.

The CDR3 nucleotides are TGTGCCAGCAGCAGAAGACTAAGCACAGATACGCAGTATTTT. It translates to CASSRRLSTDTQYF. The chain recombines TRBV5-4 with TRBJ2-3; a possible D gene is TRBD2 (5 bases). This CDR3 spans 14 amino acids. Germline values: CDR1 SGHNT, CDR2 YYREEE (reference sequence). V was trimmed by 4 bases and J by 0 bases, leaving 9 bases between them.

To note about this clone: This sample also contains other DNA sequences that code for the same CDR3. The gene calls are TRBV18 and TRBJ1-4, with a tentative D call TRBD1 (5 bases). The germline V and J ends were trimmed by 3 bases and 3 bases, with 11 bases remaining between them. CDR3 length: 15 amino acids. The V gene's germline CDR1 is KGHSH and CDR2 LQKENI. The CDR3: CASSPRGGANEKLFF. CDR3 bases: TGTGCCAGCTCACCCCGGGGAGGGGCTAATGAAAAACTGTTTTTT. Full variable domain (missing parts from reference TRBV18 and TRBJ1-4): NAGVMQNPRHLVRRRGQEARLRCSPMKGHSHVYWYRQLPEEGLKFMVYLQKENIIDESGMPKERFSAEFPKEGPSILRIQQVVRGDSAAYFCASSPRGGANEKLFFGSGTQLSVL.

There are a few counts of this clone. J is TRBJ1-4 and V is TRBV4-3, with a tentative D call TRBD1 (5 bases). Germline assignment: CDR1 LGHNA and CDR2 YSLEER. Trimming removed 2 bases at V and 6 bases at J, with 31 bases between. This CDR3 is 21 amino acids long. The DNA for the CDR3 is TGCGCCAGCAGCCAAAGCGGGGCAGAAGGAACGCCCCGACTACAACATGAAAAACTGTTTTTT. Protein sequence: CASSQSGAEGTPRLQHEKLFF.

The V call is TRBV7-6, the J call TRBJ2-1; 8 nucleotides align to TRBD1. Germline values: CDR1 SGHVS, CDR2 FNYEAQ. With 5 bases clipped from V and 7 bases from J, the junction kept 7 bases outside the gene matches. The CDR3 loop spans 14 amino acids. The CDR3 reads CASSDGQGFNEQFF. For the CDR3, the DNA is TGTGCCAGCAGCGATGGACAGGGATTTAATGAGCAGTTCTTC.

Here the CDR3 DNA reads TGTGCCAGCAGCCAGACTAGCGGGGGGAACACCGGGGAGCTGTTTTTT. Protein product: CASSQTSGGNTGELFF. The chain couples TRBV7-6 to TRBJ2-2; 12 nucleotides agree with TRBD2. Germline loops: CDR1 SGHVS, CDR2 FNYEAQ. With 5 bases clipped from V and 1 base from J, the junction kept 2 bases outside the gene matches. The CDR3 is 16 residues long.

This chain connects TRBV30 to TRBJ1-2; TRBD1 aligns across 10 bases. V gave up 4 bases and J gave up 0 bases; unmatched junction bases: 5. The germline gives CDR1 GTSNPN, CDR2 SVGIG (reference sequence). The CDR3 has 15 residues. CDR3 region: CAWNQGTGANYGYTF. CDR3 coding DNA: TGTGCCTGGAATCAAGGGACAGGGGCTAACTATGGCTACACCTTC.

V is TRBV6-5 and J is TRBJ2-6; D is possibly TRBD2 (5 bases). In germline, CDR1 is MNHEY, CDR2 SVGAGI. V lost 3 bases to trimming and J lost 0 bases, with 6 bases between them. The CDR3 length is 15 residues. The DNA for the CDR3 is TGTGCCAGCAGTTATGGGAGCTCTGGGGCCAACGTCCTGACTTTC. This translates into CASSYGSSGANVLTF.

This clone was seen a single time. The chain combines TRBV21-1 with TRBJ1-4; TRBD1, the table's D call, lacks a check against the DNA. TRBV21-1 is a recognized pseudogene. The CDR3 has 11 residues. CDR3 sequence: CATLPVEKLFF. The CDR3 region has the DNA TGTGCCACCCTGCCAGTTGAAAAACTGTTTTTT.

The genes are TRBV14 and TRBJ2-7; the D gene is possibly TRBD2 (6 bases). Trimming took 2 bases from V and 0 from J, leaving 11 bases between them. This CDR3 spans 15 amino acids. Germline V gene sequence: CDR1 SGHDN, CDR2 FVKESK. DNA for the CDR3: TGTGCCAGCAGCCAAAAGCGGGTCGGCTCCTACGAGCAGTACTTC. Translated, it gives CASSQKRVGSYEQYF. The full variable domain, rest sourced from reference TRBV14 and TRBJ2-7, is EAGVTQFPSHSVIEKGQTVTLRCDPISGHDNLYWYRRVMGKEIKFLLHFVKESKQDESGMPNNRFLAERTGGTYSTLKVQPAELEDSGVYFCASSQKRVGSYEQYFGPGTRLTVT.

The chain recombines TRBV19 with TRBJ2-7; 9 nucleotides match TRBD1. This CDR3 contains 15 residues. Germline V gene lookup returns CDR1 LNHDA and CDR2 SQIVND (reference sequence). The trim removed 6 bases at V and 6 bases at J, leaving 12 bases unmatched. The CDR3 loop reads CASRPWGTGSSEQYF. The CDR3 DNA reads TGTGCCAGTAGGCCCTGGGGGACAGGGAGTAGCGAGCAGTACTTC.

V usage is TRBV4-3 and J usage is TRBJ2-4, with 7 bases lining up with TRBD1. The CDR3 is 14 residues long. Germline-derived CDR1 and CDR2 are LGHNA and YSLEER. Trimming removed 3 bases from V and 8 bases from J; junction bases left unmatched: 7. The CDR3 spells CASSHKTGVDIQYF. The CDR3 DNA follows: TGCGCCAGCAGCCACAAAACAGGGGTAGACATTCAGTACTTC.

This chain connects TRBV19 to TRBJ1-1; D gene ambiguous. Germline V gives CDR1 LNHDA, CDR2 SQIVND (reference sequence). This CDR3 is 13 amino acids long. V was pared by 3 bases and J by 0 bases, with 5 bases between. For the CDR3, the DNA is TGTGCCAGTAGTATTGCGGTGAACACTGAAGCTTTCTTT. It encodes CASSIAVNTEAFF.

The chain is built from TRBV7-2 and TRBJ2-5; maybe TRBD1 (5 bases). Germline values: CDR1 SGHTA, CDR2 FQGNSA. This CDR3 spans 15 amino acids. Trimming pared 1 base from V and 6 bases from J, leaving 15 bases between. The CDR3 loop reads CASSLEGGAVKTQYF. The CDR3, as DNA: TGTGCCAGCAGCTTAGAGGGTGGGGCCGTGAAGACCCAGTACTTC.

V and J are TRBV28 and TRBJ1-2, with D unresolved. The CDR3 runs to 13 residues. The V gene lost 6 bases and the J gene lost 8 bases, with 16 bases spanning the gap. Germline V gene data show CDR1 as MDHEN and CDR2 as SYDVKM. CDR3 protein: CASSAPGLRGYTF. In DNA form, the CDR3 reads TGTGCCAGCAGCGCGCCGGGGTTGCGGGGCTACACCTTC.